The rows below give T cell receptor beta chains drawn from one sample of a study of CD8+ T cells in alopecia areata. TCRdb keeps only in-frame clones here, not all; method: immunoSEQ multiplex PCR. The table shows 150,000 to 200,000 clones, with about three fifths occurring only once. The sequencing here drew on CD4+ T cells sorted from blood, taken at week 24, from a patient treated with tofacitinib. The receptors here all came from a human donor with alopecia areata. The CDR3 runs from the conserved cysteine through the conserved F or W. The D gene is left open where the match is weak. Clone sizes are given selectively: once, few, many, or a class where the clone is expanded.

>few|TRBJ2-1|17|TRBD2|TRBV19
CATGGAPPPSTYNEQFF
TGTGCTACCGGGGGGGCCCCCCCGCCATCAACATACAATGAGCAGTTCTTC
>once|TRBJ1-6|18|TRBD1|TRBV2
CASSNRDRDSSYNSPLHF
TGTGCCAGCAGCAACCGGGACAGGGACAGCTCCTATAATTCACCCCTCCACTTT
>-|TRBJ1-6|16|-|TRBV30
CAWSALDRGSNSPLHF
TGTGCCTGGAGCGCTCTAGATCGGGGTTCTAATTCACCCCTCCACTTT
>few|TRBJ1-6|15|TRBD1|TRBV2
CASTGGTGSNSPLHF
TGTGCCAGCACCGGTGGGACAGGGAGTAATTCACCCCTCCACTTT
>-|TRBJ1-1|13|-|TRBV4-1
CASLGFRGTEAFF
TGCGCCAGCTTAGGGTTCCGTGGCACTGAAGCTTTCTTT
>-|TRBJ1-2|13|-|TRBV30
CAWSTQGIYGYTF
TGTGCCTGGAGTACCCAGGGCATCTATGGCTACACCTTC
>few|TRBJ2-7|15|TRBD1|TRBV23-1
CASSQSGQGPYEQYF
TGCGCCAGCAGTCAATCGGGACAGGGCCCCTACGAGCAGTACTTC
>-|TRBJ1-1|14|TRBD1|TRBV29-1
CSVDKDRLNTEAFF
TGCAGCGTTGACAAGGACAGGCTGAACACTGAAGCTTTCTTT
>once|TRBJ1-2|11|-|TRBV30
CAWSVLDGYTF
TGTGCCTGGAGTGTACTTGATGGCTACACCTTC
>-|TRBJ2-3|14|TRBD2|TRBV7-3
CASSSSGVTDTQYF
TGTGCCAGCAGTTCCAGCGGGGTCACAGATACGCAGTATTTT
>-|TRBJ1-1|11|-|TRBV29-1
CSVGVNTEAFF
TGCAGCGTCGGAGTGAACACTGAAGCTTTCTTT
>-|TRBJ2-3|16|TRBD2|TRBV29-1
CSVGRTSGGAVDTQYF
TGCAGCGTTGGCCGGACTAGCGGGGGGGCAGTAGATACGCAGTATTTT
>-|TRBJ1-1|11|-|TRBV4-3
CASSHGTEAFF
TGCGCCAGCAGCCACGGAACTGAAGCTTTCTTT
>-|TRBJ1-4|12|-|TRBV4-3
CASSQASEKLFF
TGCGCCAGCAGCCAAGCTTCTGAAAAACTGTTTTTT
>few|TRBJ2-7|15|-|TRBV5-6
CASSLGAGASYEQYF
TGTGCCAGCAGCTTGGGGGCAGGGGCGTCCTACGAGCAGTACTTC
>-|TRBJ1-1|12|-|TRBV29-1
CSGGGEWTEAFF
TGCAGCGGGGGTGGGGAATGGACTGAAGCTTTCTTT
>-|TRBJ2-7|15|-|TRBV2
CASSESGTPRLEQYF
TGTGCCAGCAGTGAGTCCGGGACTCCCAGGCTCGAGCAGTACTTC
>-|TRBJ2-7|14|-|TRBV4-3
CASSQGRNLGEQYF
TGCGCCAGCAGCCAAGGACGGAATTTAGGAGAGCAGTACTTC
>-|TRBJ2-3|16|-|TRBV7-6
CASSPREGLSTDTQYF
TGTGCCAGCAGCCCCCGCGAGGGGTTAAGCACAGATACGCAGTATTTT
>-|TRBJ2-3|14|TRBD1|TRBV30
CAWRGQGGADTQYF
TGTGCCTGGAGGGGACAGGGTGGCGCAGATACGCAGTATTTT
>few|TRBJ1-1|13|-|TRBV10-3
CAIGAGKNTEAFF
TGTGCCATCGGGGCGGGGAAGAACACTGAAGCTTTCTTT
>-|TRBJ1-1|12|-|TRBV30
CAWSVTHTEAFF
TGTGCCTGGAGTGTAACCCACACTGAAGCTTTCTTT
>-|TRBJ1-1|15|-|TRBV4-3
CASSQWGRKNTEAFF
TGCGCCAGCAGCCAGTGGGGACGGAAGAACACTGAAGCTTTCTTT
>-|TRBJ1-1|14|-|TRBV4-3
CASSQDSIAGRTFF
TGCGCCAGCAGCCAAGATAGTATCGCAGGGAGGACTTTCTTT
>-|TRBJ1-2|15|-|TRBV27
CASSLSGQGNYGYTF
TGTGCCAGCAGTTTATCAGGGCAAGGCAACTATGGCTACACCTTC
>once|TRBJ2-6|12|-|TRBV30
CAWKGGANVLTF
TGTGCCTGGAAGGGCGGGGCCAACGTCCTGACTTTC